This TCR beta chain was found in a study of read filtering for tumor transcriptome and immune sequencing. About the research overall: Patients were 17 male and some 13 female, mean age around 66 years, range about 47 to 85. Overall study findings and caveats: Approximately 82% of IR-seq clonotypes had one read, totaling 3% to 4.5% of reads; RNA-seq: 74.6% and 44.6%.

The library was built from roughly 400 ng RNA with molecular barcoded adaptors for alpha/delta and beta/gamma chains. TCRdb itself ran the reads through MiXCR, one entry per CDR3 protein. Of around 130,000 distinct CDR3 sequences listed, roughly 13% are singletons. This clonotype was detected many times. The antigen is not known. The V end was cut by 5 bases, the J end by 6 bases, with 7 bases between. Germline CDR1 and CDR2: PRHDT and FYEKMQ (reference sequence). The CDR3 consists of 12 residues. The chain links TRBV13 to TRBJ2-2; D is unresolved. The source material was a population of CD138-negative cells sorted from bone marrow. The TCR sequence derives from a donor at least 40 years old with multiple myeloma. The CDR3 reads CASSLTAGELFF. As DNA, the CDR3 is TGTGCCAGCAGCCTGACGGCCGGGGAGCTGTTTTTT.